The 6 T cell receptor beta chains given below trace back to one sample, sequenced in a study of CD8+ T cells in alopecia areata. RNA extraction and reverse transcription yielded cDNA as sequencing template. The repertoire was sequenced with immunoSEQ multiplex PCR; TCRdb's copy has only in-frame clones and lacks some. The sample includes around 140,000 clones, about 87% of them seen just once. The specimen was CD8+ T cells sorted from blood, collected at week 0. The source of these receptors is a human donor with alopecia areata.

This chain connects TRBV9 to TRBJ2-1, with TRBD2 identical over 7 bases. Germline loops: CDR1 SGDLS, CDR2 YYNGEE. This CDR3 contains 16 residues. V gave up 0 bases and J gave up 2 bases; unmatched junction bases: 5. This chain's CDR3 is CASSVGGTTTYNEQFF. Written as DNA, the CDR3 is TGTGCCAGCAGCGTAGGTGGGACTACAACCTACAATGAGCAGTTCTTC.

The chain recombines TRBV29-1 with TRBJ1-2; weak D call: TRBD1 (5 bases). Germline V gene sequence: CDR1 SQVTM, CDR2 ANQGSEA. The CDR3 has 11 residues. Trimming removed 7 bases from V and 6 bases from J, with 12 bases in between. CDR3 region: CSAVEGHGYTF. The CDR3 DNA is TGCAGCGCCGTGGAGGGGCATGGCTACACCTTC.

This chain joins TRBV7-9 and TRBJ2-7; D uncertain. Trimming pared 5 bases from V and 5 bases from J, leaving 10 bases between. The CDR3 covers 12 residues. Germline lookup yields CDR1 SEHNR and CDR2 FQNEAQ (reference sequence). The CDR3 loop reads CASSPFPDEQYF. The CDR3 nucleotides read TGTGCCAGCAGCCCTTTTCCGGACGAGCAGTACTTC.

The rearrangement joins TRBV18 to TRBJ2-5; D is unresolved. This CDR3 is built from 14 residues. The V end lost 1 base, the J end lost 3 bases, and 9 bases lay between the germline ends. Germline values: CDR1 KGHSH, CDR2 LQKENI. CDR3 sequence reads: CASSPRDRKETQYF. The CDR3, as DNA: TGTGCCAGCTCACCACGGGATCGGAAAGAGACCCAGTACTTC.

Regarding this clone: Within the sample, other DNA sequences also encode this same CDR3. The chain is built from TRBV4-1 and TRBJ2-7; the match to TRBD1 covers 8 bases. V shed 1 base, J shed 4 bases, and the junction held 0 bases outside the gene matches. CDR3 length equals 13 residues. Germline-derived CDR1 and CDR2 are MGHRA and YSYEKL. The CDR3 nucleotides are TGCGCCAGCAGCCAAGGGACAGGGTACGAGCAGTACTTC. Its translation is CASSQGTGYEQYF.

This rearrangement joins TRBV5-1 to TRBJ2-1; 9 positions agree with TRBD1. J was trimmed by 5 bases and V by 4 bases; bases with no gene match: 4. CDR1 and CDR2 (germline): SGHRS, YFSETQ. The CDR3 has 14 amino acids. The CDR3 DNA reads TGCGCCAGCAGCCCGGGACAGGGAAACAATGAGCAGTTCTTC. Its protein is CASSPGQGNNEQFF.